This entry lists 24 T cell receptor beta chains sequenced from one sample in a study of blood T cell repertoires in COVID-19. Sequencing used immunoSEQ multiplex PCR; TCRdb keeps in-frame clones, though not all of them. The repertoire consists of 150,000 to 200,000 clones, with more than 75% occurring once and the leading ten covering approximately 1%. The sample comprised peripheral blood. Receptors were obtained from a man aged 35 to 55 with acute or convalescent COVID-19.

This sequence joins TRBV9 and TRBJ2-3, with D tentatively TRBD1 (6 bases). Germline values: CDR1 SGDLS, CDR2 YYNGEE. The CDR3 runs 17 residues. V lost 4 bases to trimming and J lost 0 bases, with 18 bases between them. CDR3 nucleotide sequence: TGTGCCAGCAGCCCACGCAGGGGTACTATTAGCACAGATACGCAGTATTTT. Translated: CASSPRRGTISTDTQYF.

This chain links TRBV7-9 with TRBJ1-1; no reliable D call. CDR1 is SEHNR, CDR2 FQNEAQ, per germline (reference sequence). Between the trimmed V and J ends, which lost 5 bases and 4 bases, there was a span of 11 bases. This CDR3 contains 13 residues. CDR3 sequence: CASSRPEGTEAFF. The CDR3 DNA sequence: TGTGCCAGCAGCCGCCCCGAGGGCACTGAAGCTTTCTTT. The variable domain in full, with the rest retrieved from reference TRBV7-9 and TRBJ1-1, is DTGVSQNPRHKITKRGQNVTFRCDPISEHNRLYWYRQTLGQGPEFLTYFQNEAQLEKSRLLSDRFSAERPKGSFSTLEIQRTEQGDSAMYLCASSRPEGTEAFFGQGTRLTVV.

The V gene is TRBV4-3, the J gene TRBJ1-6, with a possible D match to TRBD1 (6 bases). Looked up from germline, CDR1 is LGHNA and CDR2 is YSLEER. V was clipped by 6 bases and J by 6 bases, with 12 bases between them. The CDR3 sequence is 14 residues long. The CDR3 DNA reads as TGCGCCAGCAGAAAGGACAGACTTAATTCACCCCTCCACTTT. This encodes CASRKDRLNSPLHF.

This chain joins TRBV25-1 and TRBJ1-2; 8 positions match TRBD1. The CDR3 is made up of 15 amino acids. Per germline, CDR1 MGHDK and CDR2 SYGVNS. V was pared by 6 bases and J by 4 bases, with 10 bases of the junction left unmatched. The DNA of the CDR3 is TGTGCCAGCAGCGGAATCGGACAGGGCCTCTATGGCTACACCTTC. Translation gives CASSGIGQGLYGYTF.

CDR3 sequence reads: CASSPSDTSLNYGYTF. The CDR3 region has the DNA TGTGCCAGCTCACCATCGGACACCTCCCTCAACTATGGCTACACCTTC. The rearrangement links TRBV18 to TRBJ1-2; tentative D call: TRBD1 (5 bases). The CDR3 loop spans 16 amino acids. Trimming took 2 bases from V and 2 from J, leaving 15 bases between them. Germline CDR1 and CDR2: KGHSH and LQKENI.

V and J are TRBV6-4 and TRBJ1-3; D unclear. The CDR3 consists of 17 residues. Trimming removed 2 bases from V and 2 bases from J, with 16 bases in between. Germline-derived CDR1 and CDR2 are MRHNA and SNTAGT. The chain's CDR3 is CASSDRRRNRAGNTIYF. The CDR3 DNA follows: TGTGCCAGCAGTGACCGAAGGAGGAATCGGGCTGGAAACACCATATATTTT.

The count of this clone is one. The J gene is TRBJ2-7, the V gene TRBV19; the D gene is possibly TRBD2 (5 bases). V was clipped by 10 bases and J by 6 bases, with 19 bases between them. Germline V lookup: CDR1 LNHDA, CDR2 SQIVND (reference sequence). The CDR3 totals 13 residues. CDR3 loop: CATGLAVGAEQYF. In nucleotides, the CDR3 is TGTGCCACCGGACTCGCGGTGGGTGCCGAGCAGTACTTC.

With regard to this clone: Within the sample, other DNA sequences also encode this same CDR3. The CDR3 here is CAWSVQGSGGPGSYNEQFF. In DNA, the CDR3 is TGTGCCTGGAGTGTGCAAGGTAGCGGGGGCCCCGGATCCTACAATGAGCAGTTCTTC. The genes are TRBV30 and TRBJ2-1, with 9 nucleotides matching TRBD2. The CDR3 is 19 amino acids. V was pared by 0 bases and J by 1 base, with 13 bases of the junction left unmatched. Germline V gene lookup returns CDR1 GTSNPN and CDR2 SVGIG (reference sequence).

This chain uses TRBV28 with TRBJ1-1; 8 bases align to TRBD1. The CDR3 sequence is 17 residues long. V lost 4 bases to trimming and J lost 2 bases; unmatched junction nucleotides: 12. The V gene's germline CDR1 is MDHEN and CDR2 SYDVKM. The CDR3: CASSSLRDRHRNTEAFF. DNA of the CDR3: TGTGCCAGCAGTTCCCTACGGGACAGGCACCGAAACACTGAAGCTTTCTTT.

The V call is TRBV29-1, the J call TRBJ2-1, with D hard to call. The ends were cut back, 3 bases at V and 10 bases at J, with 13 bases in the middle. CDR1 and CDR2 from the germline V gene are SQVTM and ANQGSEA. This CDR3 comprises 12 residues. This chain's CDR3 is CSVDRTSREQFF. The CDR3 coding sequence is TGCAGCGTTGATCGAACCTCTAGGGAGCAGTTCTTC.

This clone was counted only a few times. The chain employs TRBV11-2 and TRBJ2-7; TRBD1 might be the D (5 bases). Germline CDR1 reads SGHAT; CDR2 reads FQNNGV. V lost 4 bases and J 2 bases, leaving 15 bases between the germline ends. The CDR3 runs 15 residues. CDR3 sequence (DNA): TGTGCCAGCAGCTCCACTACCGACAGACCCTACGAGCAGTACTTC. This encodes CASSSTTDRPYEQYF.

The genes are TRBV2 and TRBJ1-4; 8 nucleotides match TRBD1. V gave up 3 bases and J gave up 2 bases; unmatched junction bases: 5. Germline V CDR1 and CDR2: SNHLY, FYNNEI. This CDR3 is 16 amino acids long. The CDR3 nucleotides are TGTGCCAGCAGTGAGCAGGGGGCGCGGACTAATGAAAAACTGTTTTTT. This codes for CASSEQGARTNEKLFF.

The chain recombines TRBV24-1 with TRBJ1-6; perhaps TRBD1 as D (5 bases). There are 13 residues in the CDR3. The V end lost 8 bases, the J end lost 8 bases, and 12 bases lay between the germline ends. CDR1 is KGHDR, CDR2 SFDVKD, per germline. The CDR3 sequence: CATNQGQHSPLHF. CDR3 nucleotide sequence: TGTGCCACCAATCAGGGTCAACATTCACCCCTCCACTTT.

The chain links TRBV19 to TRBJ2-2; D uncertain. This CDR3 region has 16 residues. Looked up from germline, CDR1 is LNHDA and CDR2 is SQIVND (reference sequence). V was shortened by 0 bases and J by 0 bases, with 8 bases between the two germline ends. Written as DNA, the CDR3 is TGTGCCAGTAGTATAGAAACGGCGGCGAACACCGGGGAGCTGTTTTTT. Translating gives CASSIETAANTGELFF.

The chain has TRBV5-1 and TRBJ1-2; D is unresolved. V was clipped by 0 bases and J by 3 bases, with 9 bases between them. Per germline, CDR1 SGHRS and CDR2 YFSETQ. This CDR3 region has 14 residues. This chain's CDR3 is CASSLDSPYYGYTF. The CDR3 DNA reads TGCGCCAGCAGCTTGGACAGTCCCTACTATGGCTACACCTTC.

This clone showed up just once. J is TRBJ1-2 and V is TRBV4-2; D is undetermined. The V gene's germline CDR1 is LGHNA and CDR2 YNFKEQ. The CDR3 consists of 12 residues. Trimming stripped 4 bases from V and 6 bases from J, with 9 bases between. The CDR3 nucleotides are TGTGCCAGCAGCCTCCAGAGGGATGGCTACACCTTC. As protein: CASSLQRDGYTF.

V is TRBV19 and J is TRBJ1-2, with 9 bases lining up with TRBD1. This CDR3 has 14 amino acids. Germline CDR1 is LNHDA and CDR2 is SQIVND (reference sequence). V was clipped by 2 bases and J by 8 bases; unmatched bases: 6. CDR3 residues: CASSISGTGKGYTF. CDR3 nucleotide sequence: TGTGCCAGTAGTATAAGCGGGACAGGGAAAGGCTACACCTTC.

The rearrangement links TRBV6-2 or TRBV6-3 to TRBJ1-1; 7 positions agree with TRBD1. Germline-derived CDR1 and CDR2 are MNHEY and SVGEGT. V gave up 1 base and J gave up 2 bases; unmatched junction bases: 4. This CDR3 comprises 15 residues. The CDR3: CASSYLGQRNTEAFF. CDR3 bases: TGTGCCAGCAGTTACTTGGGACAGAGAAACACTGAAGCTTTCTTT.

The CDR3 loop is CASSRVDRGKSEAFF. The CDR3 DNA reads TGTGCCAGCTCGAGGGTGGACAGGGGGAAATCTGAAGCTTTCTTT. The chain has TRBV2 and TRBJ1-1; TRBD1 aligns across 10 bases. After removal of 8 bases from V and 6 bases from J, the junction contained 12 bases not matched to a gene. This CDR3 is built from 15 residues. In germline, CDR1 is SNHLY, CDR2 FYNNEI.

The rearrangement links TRBV25-1 to TRBJ1-1; weak D call: TRBD1 (5 bases). The length of the CDR3 is 13 residues. V was clipped by 1 base and J by 6 bases, with 9 bases between them. Germline V gene lookup returns CDR1 MGHDK and CDR2 SYGVNS. The CDR3 nucleotides are TGTGCCAGCAGTGAATCAGGGAAGCCTGAAGCTTTCTTT. It yields the protein CASSESGKPEAFF.

This chain links TRBV5-6 with TRBJ2-2, with D possibly matching TRBD2 (6 bases). Trimming left V 6 bases short and J 3 bases short, with 15 bases between. Per the germline V gene, CDR1 is SGHDT and CDR2 is YYEEEE. The CDR3 extends over 15 amino acids. The chain's CDR3 is CASNPRGRDTGELFF. Written as DNA, the CDR3 is TGTGCCAGCAACCCCCGGGGGAGAGACACCGGGGAGCTGTTTTTT.

The chain links TRBV7-9 to TRBJ1-2; 7 nucleotides line up with TRBD1. V dropped 5 bases and J dropped 3; count of bases not matched to a gene: 3. The CDR3 sequence is 13 residues long. Germline CDR1 is SEHNR and CDR2 is FQNEAQ (reference sequence). This chain's CDR3 is CASSETGDYGYTF. The CDR3 DNA is TGTGCCAGCAGCGAAACAGGGGACTATGGCTACACCTTC.

The chain combines TRBV9 with TRBJ1-2; 7 bases align to TRBD1. There are 15 residues in the CDR3. J was trimmed by 3 bases and V by 0 bases; bases with no gene match: 5. The germline V gene has CDR1 SGDLS and CDR2 YYNGEE. CDR3 protein: CASSVGGQGDYGYTF. The CDR3 coding sequence is TGTGCCAGCAGCGTAGGGGGGCAGGGGGACTATGGCTACACCTTC.

The rearrangement links TRBV5-1 to TRBJ2-7; TRBD2 aligns across 10 bases. CDR1 is SGHRS, CDR2 YFSETQ, per germline. With V trimmed by 1 base and J by 4 bases, 17 bases remained unmatched. CDR3 size: 19 residues. Here the CDR3 DNA reads TGCGCCAGCAGCTTGCGACAGTTAGCGGGGGGACTACTTCTATACGAGCAGTACTTC. As protein: CASSLRQLAGGLLLYEQYF.